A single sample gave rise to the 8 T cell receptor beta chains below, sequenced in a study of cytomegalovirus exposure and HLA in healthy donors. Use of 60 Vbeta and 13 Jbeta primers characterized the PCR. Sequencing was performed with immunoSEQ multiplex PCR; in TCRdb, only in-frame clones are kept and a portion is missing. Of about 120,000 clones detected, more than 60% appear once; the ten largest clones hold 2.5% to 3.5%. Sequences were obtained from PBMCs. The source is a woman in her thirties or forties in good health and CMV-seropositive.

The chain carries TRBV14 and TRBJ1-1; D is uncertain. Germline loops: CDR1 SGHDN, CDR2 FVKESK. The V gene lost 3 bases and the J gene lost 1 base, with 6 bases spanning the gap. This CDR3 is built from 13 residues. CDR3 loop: CASSHRRNTEAFF. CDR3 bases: TGTGCCAGCAGCCACAGAAGGAACACTGAAGCTTTCTTT.

The CDR3 nucleotides are TGTGCCAGTAGTCCGGGGGATTGGACCGGGGAGCTGTTTTTT. Translation: CASSPGDWTGELFF. The chain is built from TRBV19 and TRBJ2-2; D is perhaps TRBD2 (6 bases). Between the trimmed V and J ends, which lost 5 bases and 5 bases, there was a span of 12 bases. Germline V gene sequence: CDR1 LNHDA, CDR2 SQIVND (reference sequence). The CDR3 runs to 14 residues.

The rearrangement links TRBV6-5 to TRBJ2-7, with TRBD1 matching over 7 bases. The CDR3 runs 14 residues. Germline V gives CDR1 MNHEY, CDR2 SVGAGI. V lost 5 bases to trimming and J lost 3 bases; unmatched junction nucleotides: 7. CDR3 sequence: CASSPTGTIYEQYF. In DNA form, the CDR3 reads TGTGCCAGCAGTCCGACAGGGACCATCTACGAGCAGTACTTC.

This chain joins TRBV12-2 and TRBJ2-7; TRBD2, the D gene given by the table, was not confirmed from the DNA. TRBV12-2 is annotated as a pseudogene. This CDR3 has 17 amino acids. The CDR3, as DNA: TGTGCAAGTCGCTTAGCGGTGGTCCATAGCGGGAGGTACGAGCAGTACTTC. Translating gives CASRLAVVHSGRYEQYF.

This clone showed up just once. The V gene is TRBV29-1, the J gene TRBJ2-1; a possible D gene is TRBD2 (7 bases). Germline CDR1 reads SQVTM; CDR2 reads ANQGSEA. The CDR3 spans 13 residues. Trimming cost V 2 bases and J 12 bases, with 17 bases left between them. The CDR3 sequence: CSVESQGGPPQFF. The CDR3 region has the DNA TGCAGCGTTGAATCACAGGGAGGGCCCCCGCAGTTCTTC.

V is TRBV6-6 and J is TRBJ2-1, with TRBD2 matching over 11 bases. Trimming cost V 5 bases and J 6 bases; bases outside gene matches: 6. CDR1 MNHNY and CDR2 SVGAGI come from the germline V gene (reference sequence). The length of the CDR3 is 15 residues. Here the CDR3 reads CASSQGGTSGNEQFF. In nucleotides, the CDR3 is TGTGCCAGCAGTCAGGGGGGGACTAGCGGCAATGAGCAGTTCTTC.

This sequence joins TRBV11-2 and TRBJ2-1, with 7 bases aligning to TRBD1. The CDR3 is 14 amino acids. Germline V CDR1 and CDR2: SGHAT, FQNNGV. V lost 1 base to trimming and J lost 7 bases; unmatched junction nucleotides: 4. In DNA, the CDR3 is TGTGCCAGCAGCTTAGGACAGGGTGGGAATGAGCAGTTCTTC. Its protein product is CASSLGQGGNEQFF.

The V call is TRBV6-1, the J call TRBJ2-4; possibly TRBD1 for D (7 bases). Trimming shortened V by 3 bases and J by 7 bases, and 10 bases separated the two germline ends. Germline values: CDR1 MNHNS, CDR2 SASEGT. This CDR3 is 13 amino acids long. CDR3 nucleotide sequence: TGTGCCAGCAGTGACAGGGGGGAGAACATTCAGTACTTC. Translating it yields CASSDRGENIQYF.